This TCR beta chain was retrieved from a study of T cells after posttransplantation cyclophosphamide. Germline V gene lookup returns CDR1 SGHAT and CDR2 FQDESV (reference sequence). V was cut by 7 bases and J by 7 bases, with 20 bases left in between. CDR3 length equals 14 residues. TCRdb's copy holds only in-frame clones and misses some; the assay was immunoSEQ multiplex PCR. The table has approximately 23,000 clones, 86% seen once. The sample comprised PBMCs. The TCR was taken from a woman aged 55-70 years with a blood cancer, CMV-positive, and with a related stem cell donor. This chain connects TRBV11-1 to TRBJ2-7; D gene unclear. This CDR3 reads CASTSRMGSLEQYF. CDR3 sequence (DNA): TGTGCCAGCACCTCCCGGATGGGCAGCTTAGAGCAGTACTTC.